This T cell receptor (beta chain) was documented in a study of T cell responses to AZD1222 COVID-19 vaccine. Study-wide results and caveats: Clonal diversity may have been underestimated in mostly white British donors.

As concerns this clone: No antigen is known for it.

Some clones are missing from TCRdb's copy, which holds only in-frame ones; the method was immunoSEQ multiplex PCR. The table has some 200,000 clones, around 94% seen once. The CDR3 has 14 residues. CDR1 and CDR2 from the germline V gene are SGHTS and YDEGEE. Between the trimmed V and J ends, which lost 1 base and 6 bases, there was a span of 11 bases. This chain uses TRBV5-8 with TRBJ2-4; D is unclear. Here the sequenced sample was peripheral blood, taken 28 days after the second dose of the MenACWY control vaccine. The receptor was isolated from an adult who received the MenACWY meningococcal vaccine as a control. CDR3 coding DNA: TGTGCCAGCAGCTTGTCACCAGCAATAAACATTCAGTACTTC. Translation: CASSLSPAINIQYF.